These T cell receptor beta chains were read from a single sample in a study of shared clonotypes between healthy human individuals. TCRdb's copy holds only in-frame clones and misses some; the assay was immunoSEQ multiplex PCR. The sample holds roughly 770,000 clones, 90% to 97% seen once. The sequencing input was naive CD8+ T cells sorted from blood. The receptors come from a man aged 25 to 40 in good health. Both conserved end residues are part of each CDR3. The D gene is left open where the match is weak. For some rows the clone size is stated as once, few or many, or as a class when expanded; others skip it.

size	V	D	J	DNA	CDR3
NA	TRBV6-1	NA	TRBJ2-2	TGTGCCAGCGAGGTGGATACCGGGGAGCTGTTTTTT	CASEVDTGELFF
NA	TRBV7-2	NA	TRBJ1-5	TGTGCCAGCAGCTACCACCAGGGCCAGCCCCAGCATTTT	CASSYHQGQPQHF
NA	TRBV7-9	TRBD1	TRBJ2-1	TGTGCCAGCAGCCATCGCCAAGACAGGGGGTTGTATGAGCAGTTCTTC	CASSHRQDRGLYEQFF
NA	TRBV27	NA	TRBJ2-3	TGTGCCAGCAGTTTACCCGACTATAGGGATACGCAGTATTTT	CASSLPDYRDTQYF
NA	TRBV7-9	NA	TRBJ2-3	TGTGCCAGCAGCCCCCCTACAGATACGCAGTATTTT	CASSPPTDTQYF
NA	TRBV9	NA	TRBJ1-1	TGTGCCAGCAGCCCTCGGGGCAAGGGGGCTTTCTTT	CASSPRGKGAFF
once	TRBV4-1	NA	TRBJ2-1	TGCGCCAGCAGCCAAGCTAGGGGGGAGGGATACAATGAGCAGTTCTTC	CASSQARGEGYNEQFF
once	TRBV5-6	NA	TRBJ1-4	TGTGCCAGCAGCTTGGACCCCCCTAGAGAAAAACTGTTTTTT	CASSLDPPREKLFF
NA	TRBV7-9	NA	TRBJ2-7	TGTGCCAGCAGCTTCGACCCGACCGAGCAGTACTTC	CASSFDPTEQYF
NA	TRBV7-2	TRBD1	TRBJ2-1	TGTGCCAGCAGCTTGCCTTTACGGCAGGGGGATAACAATGAGCAGTTCTTC	CASSLPLRQGDNNEQFF
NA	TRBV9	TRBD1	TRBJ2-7	TGTGCCAGCAGCGAAACAGGGGTTAAGCCCCCCTCCCCCCACGAGCAGTACTTC	CASSETGVKPPSPHEQYF
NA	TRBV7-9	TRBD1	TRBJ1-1	TGTGCCAGCAGCTTAGGGGACAGCCTTGAAGCTTTCTTT	CASSLGDSLEAFF
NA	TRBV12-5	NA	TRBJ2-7	TGTGCTAGTGGTTTGTCCGGGTCAGGTAGTTACGAGCAGTACTTC	CASGLSGSGSYEQYF
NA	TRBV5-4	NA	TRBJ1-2	TGTGCCAGCAGCTCAGGGGATAACTATGGCTACACCTTC	CASSSGDNYGYTF
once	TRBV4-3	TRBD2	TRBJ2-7	TGCGCCAGCAGCCAAGAGTTCGGCAGGGAGGGATACGAGCAGTACTTC	CASSQEFGREGYEQYF
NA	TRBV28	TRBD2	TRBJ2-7	TGTGCCAGCAGGTTAGAAGTAGCGGGAGCTTTGTACGAGCAGTACTTC	CASRLEVAGALYEQYF
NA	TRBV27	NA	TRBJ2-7	TGTGCCAGCAGTCCCCGACAGGGAGGCCTTGGCGAGCAGTACTTC	CASSPRQGGLGEQYF
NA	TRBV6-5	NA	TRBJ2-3	TGTGCCAGCAGGGACCGTTTGAGGGATACGCAGTATTTT	CASRDRLRDTQYF
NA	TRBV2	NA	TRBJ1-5	TGTGCCAGCAGTATGGGGCCGCAGAGCAATCAGCCCCAGCATTTT	CASSMGPQSNQPQHF
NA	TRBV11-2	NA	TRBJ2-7	TGTGCCAGCAGCCCGACAAATTCTTTCAACTACGAGCAGTACTTC	CASSPTNSFNYEQYF
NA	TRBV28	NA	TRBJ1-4	TGTGCCAGCAGTTCTCCAAAGTCGTCTGAAAAACTGTTTTTT	CASSSPKSSEKLFF
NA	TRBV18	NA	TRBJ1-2	TGTGCCAGCTCATCGCCCGGGACAATCTATGGCTACACCTTC	CASSSPGTIYGYTF
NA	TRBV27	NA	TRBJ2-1	TGTGCCAGCAGTTCCGAGATAGGTAATGAGCAGTTCTTC	CASSSEIGNEQFF
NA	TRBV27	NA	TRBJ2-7	TGTGCCAGCAGTTTCTACCCCGCCCCCTCCTACGAGCAATACTTC	CASSFYPAPSYEQYF
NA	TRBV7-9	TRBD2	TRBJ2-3	TGTGCCAGCAGCTTAGAGGGACTAAACACAGATACGCAGTATTTT	CASSLEGLNTDTQYF
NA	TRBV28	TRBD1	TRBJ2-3	TGTGCCAGCGCCGAAGACCTGACAGGGGAGGGCACAGATACGCAGTATTTT	CASAEDLTGEGTDTQYF